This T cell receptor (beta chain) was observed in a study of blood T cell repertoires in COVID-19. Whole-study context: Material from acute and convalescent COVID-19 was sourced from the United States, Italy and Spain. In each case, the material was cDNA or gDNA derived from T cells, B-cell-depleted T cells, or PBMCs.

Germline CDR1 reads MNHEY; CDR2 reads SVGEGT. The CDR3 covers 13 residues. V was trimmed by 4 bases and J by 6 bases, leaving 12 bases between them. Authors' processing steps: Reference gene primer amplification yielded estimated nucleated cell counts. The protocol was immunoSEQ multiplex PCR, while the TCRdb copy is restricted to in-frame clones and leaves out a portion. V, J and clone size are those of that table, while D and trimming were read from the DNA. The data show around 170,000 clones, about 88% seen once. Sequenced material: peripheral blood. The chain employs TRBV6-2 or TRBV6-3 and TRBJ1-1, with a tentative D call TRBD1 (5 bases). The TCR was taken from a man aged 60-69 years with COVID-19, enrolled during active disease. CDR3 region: CASSWGVRAEAFF. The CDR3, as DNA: TGTGCCAGCAGTTGGGGGGTCCGCGCTGAAGCTTTCTTT.